The 17 T cell receptor beta chains below come from one sample, sequenced in a study of Tregs in tolerant kidney transplant recipients. The assay was immunoSEQ multiplex PCR, and TCRdb's table has in-frame clones only and misses some. This sample has fewer than 150,000 clones, with about 91% found just once. Sequencing used CD4+ T cells from blood. The receptors were gathered from a human donor in good health.

This chain links TRBV11-2 with TRBJ1-2, with no clear D. The germline V gene has CDR1 SGHAT and CDR2 FQNNGV. The V gene lost 7 bases and the J gene lost 7 bases, with 19 bases spanning the gap. This CDR3 contains 14 residues. CDR3 protein: CASTPGPTLSGYTF. The DNA for the CDR3 is TGTGCCAGCACCCCCGGACCGACTCTCAGTGGCTACACCTTC.

This sequence joins TRBV2 and TRBJ2-5, with D uncertain. This CDR3 is 11 amino acids long. Germline V gene sequence: CDR1 SNHLY, CDR2 FYNNEI. Trimming stripped 6 bases from V and 5 bases from J, with 7 bases between. The CDR3 spells CASRTSETQYF. CDR3 sequence (DNA): TGTGCCAGCAGAACGAGTGAGACCCAGTACTTC. Full variable domain (outside the CDR3, taken from reference TRBV2 and TRBJ2-5): EPEVTQTPSHQVTQMGQEVILRCVPISNHLYFYWYRQILGQKVEFLVSFYNNEISEKSEIFDDQFSVERPDGSNFTLKIRSTKLEDSAMYFCASRTSETQYFGPGTRLLVL.

Notes on this clone: The sample has other DNA sequences that encode this CDR3 too. The chain employs TRBV5-5 and TRBJ1-4; possibly TRBD1 for D (6 bases). V lost 0 bases to trimming and J lost 8 bases, with 8 bases between them. CDR3 size: 13 residues. Germline V gene data show CDR1 as SGHKS and CDR2 as YYEKEE (reference sequence). The DNA for the CDR3 is TGTGCCAGCAGCTTGGCTGGGGGCGAAAAACTGTTTTTT. It is translated as CASSLAGGEKLFF.

This chain links TRBV27 with TRBJ1-6; TRBD1 might be the D (5 bases). CDR3 length: 15 amino acids. The V gene's germline CDR1 is MNHEY and CDR2 SMNVEV (reference sequence). The germline V and J ends were trimmed by 6 bases and 5 bases, with 14 bases remaining between them. CDR3 loop: CASSRGGHHNSPLHF. The CDR3 DNA reads TGTGCCAGCAGCAGAGGAGGACATCATAATTCACCCCTCCACTTT.

V gene TRBV19 combines with J gene TRBJ2-2; D ambiguous. The V end lost 5 bases, the J end lost 2 bases, and 15 bases lay between the germline ends. Germline V CDR1 and CDR2: LNHDA, SQIVND (reference sequence). The CDR3 is made up of 16 amino acids. The CDR3 spells CASSSLSTKNTGELFF. DNA for the CDR3: TGTGCCAGTAGTTCCCTGAGCACCAAAAACACCGGGGAGCTGTTTTTT. The full variable domain, rest sourced from reference TRBV19 and TRBJ2-2, is DGGITQSPKYLFRKEGQNVTLSCEQNLNHDAMYWYRQDPGQGLRLIYYSQIVNDFQKGDIAEGYSVSREKKESFPLTVTSAQKNPTAFYLCASSSLSTKNTGELFFGEGSRLTVL.

The chain combines TRBV11-2 with TRBJ2-7; D call uncertain. In germline, CDR1 is SGHAT, CDR2 FQNNGV. The V and J ends lost 6 bases and 12 bases respectively, with 21 bases between them. The CDR3 covers 13 residues. CDR3 in DNA: TGTGCCAGCAGTCCGGTAACGGGCGATTATCTGTACTTC. As protein: CASSPVTGDYLYF.

The rearrangement links TRBV7-6 to TRBJ2-6; unclear D gene. Germline lookup yields CDR1 SGHVS and CDR2 FNYEAQ. The CDR3 runs to 15 residues. V lost 5 bases and J lost 0, with 8 bases in between. CDR3 sequence: CASSARYSGANVLTF. CDR3 nucleotides: TGTGCCAGCAGCGCCCGGTACTCTGGGGCCAACGTCCTGACTTTC.

J is TRBJ1-5 and V is TRBV21-1; the table's D gene call, TRBD1, was not cross checked with the DNA. TRBV21-1 is reported as a pseudogene. This CDR3 region has 15 residues. The chain's CDR3 is CASAPRDSNNQPQHF. The DNA for the CDR3 is TGTGCCAGCGCCCCCCGGGACAGCAACAATCAGCCCCAGCATTTT.

This clone was seen only a few times. The chain employs TRBV19 and TRBJ1-2, with D perhaps matching TRBD1 (6 bases). The germline gives CDR1 LNHDA, CDR2 SQIVND (reference sequence). Trimming cost V 7 bases and J 4 bases, with 16 bases left between them. This CDR3 comprises 14 residues. This CDR3 is CASTQDSEGYGYTF. Here the CDR3 DNA reads TGTGCCAGTACCCAGGACAGTGAGGGCTATGGCTACACCTTC.

This clone has just one count. The chain recombines TRBV5-4 with TRBJ2-3, with 11 positions matching TRBD2. The CDR3 runs to 17 residues. CDR1 is SGHNT and CDR2 is YYREEE in the germline V gene (reference sequence). Unmatched junction bases numbered 5, after V lost 0 bases and J lost 2 bases. CDR3 loop: CASSLGGTSGITDTQYF. DNA for the CDR3: TGTGCCAGCAGCTTGGGGGGGACTAGCGGAATCACAGATACGCAGTATTTT. The full variable domain, in which reference TRBV5-4 and TRBJ2-3 provide the parts outside the CDR3, is ETGVTQSPTHLIKTRGQQVTLRCSSQSGHNTVSWYQQALGQGPQFIFQYYREEENGRGNFPPRFSGLQFPNYSSELNVNALELDDSALYLCASSLGGTSGITDTQYFGPGTRLTVL.

This chain uses TRBV18 with TRBJ1-5, with unresolved D. The CDR3 consists of 14 residues. The ends were cut back, 6 bases at V and 0 bases at J, with 9 bases in the middle. Germline values: CDR1 KGHSH, CDR2 LQKENI. CDR3 bases: TGTGCCAGCTCTCGAAATTATAGCAATCAGCCCCAGCATTTT. It encodes CASSRNYSNQPQHF. The variable domain in full, with the rest retrieved from reference TRBV18 and TRBJ1-5, is NAGVMQNPRHLVRRRGQEARLRCSPMKGHSHVYWYRQLPEEGLKFMVYLQKENIIDESGMPKERFSAEFPKEGPSILRIQQVVRGDSAAYFCASSRNYSNQPQHFGDGTRLSIL.

The V call is TRBV2, the J call TRBJ2-1, with a tentative D call TRBD2 (5 bases). Trimming left V 9 bases short and J 6 bases short, with 21 bases between. CDR1 is SNHLY and CDR2 is FYNNEI in the germline V gene. The CDR3 runs 15 residues. The CDR3 sequence is CARGSMDGLANEQFF. The CDR3 DNA is TGTGCCAGGGGTAGCATGGACGGACTCGCCAATGAGCAGTTCTTC. Full variable domain (missing parts from reference TRBV2 and TRBJ2-1): EPEVTQTPSHQVTQMGQEVILRCVPISNHLYFYWYRQILGQKVEFLVSFYNNEISEKSEIFDDQFSVERPDGSNFTLKIRSTKLEDSAMYFCARGSMDGLANEQFFGPGTRLTVL.

The chain joins TRBV30 to TRBJ2-3; 12 nucleotides agree with TRBD2. Looked up from germline, CDR1 is GTSNPN and CDR2 is SVGIG (reference sequence). J lost 1 base, V lost 4 bases, and 3 bases had no gene match. This CDR3 region has 15 residues. DNA of the CDR3: TGTGCCTGGACTAGCGGGGGGGCTGGCACAGATACGCAGTATTTT. Protein: CAWTSGGAGTDTQYF. Combining the CDR3 with reference TRBV30 and TRBJ2-3 gives the whole variable domain SQTIHQWPATLVQPVGSPLSLECTVEGTSNPNLYWYRQAAGRGLQLLFYSVGIGQISSEVPQNLSASRPQDRQFILSSKKLLLSDSGFYLCAWTSGGAGTDTQYFGPGTRLTVL.

The chain combines TRBV30 with TRBJ1-2, with D possibly being TRBD1 (5 bases). Germline V lookup: CDR1 GTSNPN, CDR2 SVGIG (reference sequence). The germline V and J ends were trimmed by 4 bases and 6 bases, with 12 bases remaining between them. The CDR3 is 12 residues long. The CDR3 sequence is CAWTGGGDGYTF. Here the CDR3 DNA reads TGTGCCTGGACCGGTGGGGGGGATGGCTACACCTTC. The whole variable domain, remainder taken from reference TRBV30 and TRBJ1-2, is SQTIHQWPATLVQPVGSPLSLECTVEGTSNPNLYWYRQAAGRGLQLLFYSVGIGQISSEVPQNLSASRPQDRQFILSSKKLLLSDSGFYLCAWTGGGDGYTFGSGTRLTVV.

The rearrangement uses TRBV5-4 and TRBJ2-7; 12 bases are a match to TRBD2. Unmatched junction bases numbered 3, after V lost 4 bases and J lost 4 bases. Germline V CDR1 and CDR2: SGHNT, YYREEE (reference sequence). The length of the CDR3 is 14 residues. This CDR3 reads CASSRLAGEYEQYF. DNA for the CDR3: TGTGCCAGCAGCCGACTAGCGGGGGAGTACGAGCAGTACTTC.

V gene TRBV7-2 combines with J gene TRBJ2-3; 8 bases fit TRBD2. The germline V gene has CDR1 SGHTA and CDR2 FQGNSA. Losses at the gene ends were 0 bases for V and 8 bases for J; bases not matched to a gene: 7. This CDR3 is built from 15 residues. This CDR3 is CASSLAPGGAITQYF. The CDR3 DNA is TGTGCCAGCAGCTTAGCGCCCGGGGGGGCGATTACGCAGTATTTT. The whole variable domain, remainder taken from reference TRBV7-2 and TRBJ2-3, is GAGVSQSPSNKVTEKGKDVELRCDPISGHTALYWYRQSLGQGLEFLIYFQGNSAPDKSGLPSDRFSAERTGGSVSTLTIQRTQQEDSAVYLCASSLAPGGAITQYFGPGTRLTVL.

The V gene is TRBV6-5, the J gene TRBJ1-2; D gene uncertain. Germline V gives CDR1 MNHEY, CDR2 SVGAGI. V was cut by 0 bases and J by 8 bases, with 10 bases left in between. The CDR3 is 13 residues long. The CDR3 spells CASSYSHFDGYTF. The DNA of the CDR3 is TGTGCCAGCAGTTACTCTCATTTCGACGGCTACACCTTC.